This T cell receptor beta chain was observed in a study of T cells in Graves' hyperthyroidism and ophthalmopathy. Per germline, CDR1 SGHAT and CDR2 FQNNGV. CDR3 length equals 17 residues. V shed 4 bases and J 0 bases; nucleotides not matched to a gene: 7. Researchers amplified the TCR beta CDR3 regions from RNA transcripts. HTBI primers were used for first-round RT-PCR of the TCR CDR3. TCRdb analysed the multiplex PCR reads with MiXCR anew, one entry per CDR3 protein. The sample has around 600,000 distinct CDR3 sequences; 12% to 15% are singletons. This clonotype was seen a few times. Input material: blood. This chain links TRBV11-2 with TRBJ2-1; 9 positions agree with TRBD2. The clonotype originates from a woman aged 18-29 years with Graves' ophthalmopathy. CDR3 sequence: CASSSRTSASSYNEQFF. DNA for the CDR3: TGTGCCAGCAGCTCTCGGACTAGCGCCAGCTCCTACAATGAGCAGTTCTTC.